Presented here are 30 T cell receptor beta chains from one specimen sequenced in a study of cytomegalovirus exposure and HLA in healthy donors. Vbeta (60) and Jbeta (13) primers were used in the PCR. The table came from immunoSEQ multiplex PCR; TCRdb's copy has only in-frame clones and leaves some out. Among tens of thousands of clones listed, about 70% were seen once. Sequenced input: PBMCs. The source is an older woman in good health and CMV-seropositive.

The rearrangement uses TRBV27 and TRBJ2-7, with 9 bases identical to TRBD2. Per germline, CDR1 MNHEY and CDR2 SMNVEV (reference sequence). The length of the CDR3 is 15 residues. The CDR3 is CVTAPAGGLLDEQYF. The CDR3 nucleotides are TGTGTGACAGCGCCGGCGGGGGGGCTCCTCGACGAGCAGTACTTC.

The chain couples TRBV4-3 to TRBJ2-7, with TRBD1 matching 10 bases. Germline V lookup: CDR1 LGHNA, CDR2 YSLEER. The V segment lost 0 bases and the J segment 2 bases; nucleotides outside the gene matches: 4. The CDR3 has 16 amino acids. The CDR3 region has the DNA TGCGCCAGCAGCCAAGATGAGGGACAGGGGACCTACGAGCAGTACTTC. It is translated as CASSQDEGQGTYEQYF.

The J gene is TRBJ2-3, the V gene TRBV7-2; D is perhaps TRBD2 (7 bases). The CDR3 is 16 residues long. The germline gives CDR1 SGHTA, CDR2 FQGNSA. V dropped 1 base and J dropped 5 bases, with 16 bases sitting between them. CDR3 protein: CASSLEAAGAGDTQYF. The CDR3 DNA reads TGTGCCAGCAGCTTAGAGGCTGCGGGGGCAGGAGATACGCAGTATTTT. Full variable domain (missing parts from reference TRBV7-2 and TRBJ2-3): GAGVSQSPSNKVTEKGKDVELRCDPISGHTALYWYRQSLGQGLEFLIYFQGNSAPDKSGLPSDRFSAERTGGSVSTLTIQRTQQEDSAVYLCASSLEAAGAGDTQYFGPGTRLTVL.

The chain links TRBV7-9 to TRBJ1-4; 8 bases align to TRBD1. V trimming: 4 bases; J trimming: 10 bases; junction bases outside the gene matches: 8. From germline, CDR1 is SEHNR and CDR2 FQNEAQ (reference sequence). This CDR3 comprises 14 residues. The CDR3 reads CASSSGQGMRKLFF. The CDR3 nucleotides are TGTGCCAGCAGCTCAGGACAGGGAATGAGAAAACTGTTTTTT.

The chain uses TRBV2 and TRBJ1-1; D may be TRBD1 (5 bases). The CDR3 has 12 amino acids. Trimming removed 7 bases from V and 11 bases from J, with 17 bases in between. The germline V gene has CDR1 SNHLY and CDR2 FYNNEI. The CDR3 sequence: CASTQGHTQAFF. As DNA, the CDR3 is TGTGCCAGCACCCAAGGACATACTCAGGCTTTCTTT.

This clone has only a few counts. The chain recombines TRBV29-1 with TRBJ1-2, with 7 bases lining up with TRBD1. V lost 7 bases and J lost 4; bases outside the gene matches: 3. Per the germline V gene, CDR1 is SQVTM and CDR2 is ANQGSEA. The CDR3 totals 11 residues. CDR3 protein: CSGGDSYGYTF. CDR3 nucleotides: TGCAGCGGGGGGGACAGCTATGGCTACACCTTC.

The rearrangement uses TRBV5-4 and TRBJ2-2; TRBD1 is a possible D gene (5 bases). Deletions cut 4 bases from V and 3 bases from J, with 10 bases between. Germline values: CDR1 SGHNT, CDR2 YYREEE (reference sequence). The CDR3 totals 14 residues. The CDR3 sequence is CASSKGQDTGELFF. CDR3 in DNA: TGTGCCAGCAGCAAGGGGCAGGACACCGGGGAGCTGTTTTTT.

V is TRBV12-5 and J is TRBJ1-6; 7 bases are shared with TRBD1. The germline gives CDR1 LGHNT, CDR2 FRNRAP. CDR3 length: 13 amino acids. J gave up 11 bases and V 2 bases, and 3 bases lay outside the gene matches. The CDR3 spells CASGLLRGAPLHF. CDR3 DNA sequence: TGTGCTAGTGGTTTGCTCAGGGGGGCACCCCTCCACTTT. Using reference TRBV12-5 and TRBJ1-6 for the parts outside the CDR3, the full variable domain is DARVTQTPRHKVTEMGQEVTMRCQPILGHNTVFWYRQTMMQGLELLAYFRNRAPLDDSGMPKDRFSAEMPDATLATLKIQPSEPRDSAVYFCASGLLRGAPLHFGNGTRLTVT.

The chain joins TRBV7-2 to TRBJ1-4, with 8 positions matching TRBD1. In germline, CDR1 is SGHTA, CDR2 FQGNSA. CDR3 length: 15 residues. V lost 5 bases to trimming and J lost 4 bases; unmatched junction nucleotides: 6. The CDR3 spells CASSTHRGINEKLFF. The DNA for the CDR3 is TGTGCCAGCAGCACCCACAGGGGGATTAATGAAAAACTGTTTTTT.

The chain is built from TRBV7-3 and TRBJ1-1, with D possibly TRBD1 on 6 matching bases. Per germline, CDR1 SGHTA and CDR2 FQGTGA. The CDR3 sequence is 14 residues long. V was pared by 5 bases and J by 1 base, with 11 bases between. The CDR3 DNA is TGTGCCAGCAGCCCGAAAGGGGGGAACACTGAAGCTTTCTTT. It translates to CASSPKGGNTEAFF.

The CDR3 nucleotides are TGTGCCAGCAGTAAACAGGGGTCAGAGACCCAGTACTTC. This encodes CASSKQGSETQYF. The genes are TRBV27 and TRBJ2-5; the match to TRBD1 covers 7 bases. The CDR3 totals 13 residues. Germline lookup yields CDR1 MNHEY and CDR2 SMNVEV (reference sequence). Trimming at V came to 5 bases and at J to 4 bases, leaving 4 bases not matched to a gene.

The chain combines TRBV7-2 with TRBJ1-2; tentatively, D is TRBD1 (6 bases). V lost 2 bases, J lost 6 bases, and 10 bases lay in between. Looked up from germline, CDR1 is SGHTA and CDR2 is FQGNSA. The CDR3 length is 13 residues. The CDR3 protein is CASSLTGGNGYTF. The CDR3 nucleotides read TGTGCCAGCAGCTTAACGGGGGGCAATGGCTACACCTTC.

This clone came up a few times. This sequence joins TRBV7-6 and TRBJ2-3; TRBD1 matches 11 bases. The CDR3 is made up of 15 amino acids. Germline trimming cut 7 bases from V and 5 bases from J; bases unmatched to any gene: 8. In germline, CDR1 is SGHVS, CDR2 FNYEAQ. The CDR3: CASTQSGTGGDTQYF. In DNA, the CDR3 is TGTGCCAGCACCCAATCCGGGACAGGGGGAGATACGCAGTATTTT.

The chain joins TRBV9 to TRBJ1-2; D remains ambiguous. The CDR3 spans 15 residues. The germline gives CDR1 SGDLS, CDR2 YYNGEE. The V end lost 2 bases, the J end lost 4 bases, and 15 bases lay between the germline ends. CDR3 in DNA: TGTGCCAGCAGCGTGGAGTTTCCCCTGGGCTATGGCTACACCTTC. This gives the protein CASSVEFPLGYGYTF.

The rearrangement links TRBV27 to TRBJ1-2, with a tentative D call TRBD1 (6 bases). V was clipped by 3 bases and J by 6 bases, with 17 bases between them. The CDR3 runs to 15 residues. The germline V gene has CDR1 MNHEY and CDR2 SMNVEV (reference sequence). CDR3 sequence (DNA): TGTGCCAGCAGTTTGGAGGGGGGGGCAAGGGATGGCTACACCTTC. Protein product: CASSLEGGARDGYTF.

The V and J genes are TRBV19 and TRBJ2-7; D is perhaps TRBD1 (5 bases). The V gene lost 3 bases and the J gene lost 4 bases, with 13 bases spanning the gap. The CDR3 has 14 residues. Germline CDR1 is LNHDA and CDR2 is SQIVND (reference sequence). As DNA, the CDR3 is TGTGCCAGTAGTATCCCAGGGTCAGGATACGAGCAGTACTTC. It specifies CASSIPGSGYEQYF.

The rearrangement links TRBV13 to TRBJ2-7, with TRBD1 matching 9 bases. The CDR3 has 15 residues. Per germline, CDR1 PRHDT and CDR2 FYEKMQ (reference sequence). With 5 bases clipped from V and 6 bases from J, the junction kept 11 bases outside the gene matches. CDR3: CASSPRTGVRGEQYF. The CDR3 DNA reads as TGTGCCAGCAGCCCTAGGACAGGGGTCAGGGGCGAGCAGTACTTC.

V usage is TRBV9 and J usage is TRBJ2-1; 9 bases agree with TRBD1. V gave up 0 bases and J gave up 7 bases; unmatched junction bases: 5. Germline V gene sequence: CDR1 SGDLS, CDR2 YYNGEE. The CDR3 length is 15 residues. This CDR3 reads CASSVEQGAGNEQFF. CDR3 sequence (DNA): TGTGCCAGCAGCGTAGAACAGGGGGCTGGTAATGAGCAGTTCTTC.

V usage is TRBV7-9 and J usage is TRBJ1-6; D is ambiguous. V shed 2 bases and J shed 0 bases, with 5 bases lying between them. The length of the CDR3 is 15 residues. Germline V gene lookup returns CDR1 SEHNR and CDR2 FQNEAQ (reference sequence). CDR3 nucleotide sequence: TGTGCCAGCAGCTTATACAGCTCCTATAATTCACCCCTCCACTTT. It yields the protein CASSLYSSYNSPLHF.

V usage is TRBV9 and J usage is TRBJ2-2; D is uncertain. CDR3 size: 15 residues. V lost 0 bases and J 5 bases, leaving 11 bases between the germline ends. CDR1 and CDR2 from the germline V gene are SGDLS and YYNGEE. The CDR3 region has the DNA TGTGCCAGCAGCGTAGGTTTAGAAGCGACCGGGGAGCTGTTTTTT. This encodes CASSVGLEATGELFF.

This clone was counted between two and nine times. The chain joins TRBV10-1 to TRBJ1-2; 7 nucleotides line up with TRBD1. Germline CDR1 WNHNN, CDR2 SYGVQD (reference sequence). This CDR3 comprises 12 residues. V gave up 6 bases and J gave up 4 bases; unmatched junction bases: 2. The CDR3 loop is CASSRDSYGYTF. Written as DNA, the CDR3 is TGCGCCAGCAGCCGGGACAGCTATGGCTACACCTTC.

Turning to this clone: The junction shows a germline mismatch at one end, possibly a read error. The chain recombines TRBV4-1 with TRBJ1-1; unclear D gene. The CDR3 covers 15 residues. In germline, CDR1 is MGHRA, CDR2 YSYEKL. CDR3 residues: CASSQASGIVNETFF. CDR3 nucleotide sequence: TGCGCCAGCAGCCAAGCCTCGGGGATCGTGAATGAAACTTTCTTT.

This clone has just a few counts. The chain combines TRBV10-1 with TRBJ1-5, with 8 bases identical to TRBD1. Germline CDR1 reads WNHNN; CDR2 reads SYGVQD (reference sequence). Trimming cost V 6 bases and J 7 bases; bases outside gene matches: 23. CDR3 length equals 19 residues. The CDR3 here is CASSAPNDRGNALAQPQHF. The DNA for the CDR3 is TGCGCCAGCAGCGCACCAAACGACAGGGGAAACGCCTTAGCCCAGCCCCAGCATTTT.

This chain joins TRBV29-1 and TRBJ2-7, with 9 positions matching TRBD1. The CDR3 contains 12 residues. Trimming took 8 bases from V and 6 from J; bases not matched to a gene: 8. CDR1 SQVTM and CDR2 ANQGSEA come from the germline V gene. CDR3 region: CSLTGQGSEQYF. DNA of the CDR3: TGCAGCCTCACGGGACAGGGTTCCGAGCAGTACTTC.

The chain links TRBV27 to TRBJ2-7; possibly TRBD1 for D (5 bases). CDR1 and CDR2 (germline): MNHEY, SMNVEV (reference sequence). The V gene lost 0 bases and the J gene lost 5 bases, with 17 bases spanning the gap. There are 16 residues in the CDR3. The CDR3 coding sequence is TGTGCCAGCAGTTTATCGGGCCAGGGCGCTGGGAACGAGCAGTACTTC. This gives the protein CASSLSGQGAGNEQYF.

In DNA form, the CDR3 reads TGTGCCACCAGCAGAGCGGGTGGAACAAAAACTCACGAGCAGTACTTC. Translated, it gives CATSRAGGTKTHEQYF. V gene TRBV15 combines with J gene TRBJ2-7; D is ambiguous. The germline V and J ends were trimmed by 1 base and 5 bases, with 18 bases remaining between them. Germline values: CDR1 LNHNV, CDR2 YYDKDF (reference sequence). The CDR3 spans 16 residues.

This clone occurred a few times. The chain couples TRBV27 to TRBJ2-7; no clear D. The ends were cut back, 3 bases at V and 4 bases at J, with 13 bases in the middle. Germline loops: CDR1 MNHEY, CDR2 SMNVEV (reference sequence). This CDR3 is 14 amino acids long. CDR3 nucleotides: TGTGCCAGCAGTTTTTATCAGGTTCCGTACGAGCAGTACTTC. This translates into CASSFYQVPYEQYF.

This clone turned up a few times. The chain uses TRBV6-6 and TRBJ2-3; 7 nucleotides agree with TRBD2. The V gene end was trimmed by 7 bases and the J gene end by 0 bases; junction bases not matched to a gene: 10. From germline, CDR1 is MNHNY and CDR2 SVGAGI (reference sequence). This CDR3 is 16 amino acids long. This chain's CDR3 is CASKKEWGGSTDTQYF. The CDR3 nucleotides are TGTGCCAGCAAGAAGGAGTGGGGAGGGAGCACAGATACGCAGTATTTT.

The chain links TRBV4-3 to TRBJ2-7, with 8 positions matching TRBD1. Germline V gives CDR1 LGHNA, CDR2 YSLEER. Losses at the gene ends were 2 bases for V and 7 bases for J; bases not matched to a gene: 10. The CDR3 is 15 residues long. The CDR3 sequence: CASSQPLGQGDEQYF. Written as DNA, the CDR3 is TGCGCCAGCAGCCAACCTCTAGGACAGGGCGATGAGCAGTACTTC.

This clone was seen once. The CDR3 loop is CASSPWDTRRGNTIYF. DNA of the CDR3: TGCGCCAGCAGCCCGTGGGACACCAGGAGGGGAAACACCATATATTTT. This chain joins TRBV4-1 and TRBJ1-3; TRBD1 might be the D (6 bases). The CDR3 contains 16 residues. Germline V gives CDR1 MGHRA, CDR2 YSYEKL. V lost 4 bases, J lost 4 bases, and 17 bases lay in between.